This T cell receptor (beta chain) was sequenced for a study of blood T cell repertoires in COVID-19. Using immunoSEQ multiplex PCR, the repertoire was profiled, and TCRdb retains in-frame clones only, with some absent. The repertoire includes some 82,000 clones, about four fifths of them detected once, and 44% sits in the top ten. This clonotype was obtained from an elderly man with acute or convalescent COVID-19. Sequencing was performed on peripheral blood.

The CDR3 is CATYRQGRTYEQYF. In DNA, the CDR3 is TGTGCCACCTACCGACAGGGCCGGACCTACGAGCAGTACTTC. V usage is TRBV6-5 and J usage is TRBJ2-7; 7 nucleotides line up with TRBD1. CDR1 MNHEY and CDR2 SVGAGI come from the germline V gene. V lost 10 bases, J lost 2 bases, and 11 bases stayed unmatched. The CDR3 runs 14 residues.